These 8 T cell receptor beta chains were sequenced from one sample in a study of radiation and T cells in renal cell carcinoma. This sample's time point: blood 2 weeks post-SBRT. Treatment indicated: 15 Gy SBRT to primary tumor, nephrectomy 4 weeks later. Profiled with immunoSEQ multiplex PCR; TCRdb holds only in-frame clones, not every one. Among roughly 130,000 clones, around 89% were seen once, and the ten largest hold about 5%. The sample here was blood, taken from a patient whose treatment included radiotherapy and nephrectomy. The origin of the receptors is a woman aged 70-85 years with renal cell carcinoma.

J is TRBJ1-2 and V is TRBV2; 7 nucleotides line up with TRBD1. With 6 bases clipped from V and 7 bases from J, the junction kept 8 bases outside the gene matches. CDR1 and CDR2 from the germline V gene are SNHLY and FYNNEI. The CDR3 has 13 residues. The CDR3 DNA is TGTGCCAGCAGGGGGGACAGACCTCTTGGCTACACCTTC. Residues: CASRGDRPLGYTF.

This chain links TRBV28 with TRBJ2-2, with 8 bases matching TRBD1. CDR1 is MDHEN, CDR2 SYDVKM, per germline. The CDR3 extends over 14 amino acids. The J segment lost 6 bases and the V segment lost 7 bases, leaving 7 bases of the junction unmatched. CDR3 in DNA: TGTGCCAGCATTGGGACAGGATTTTCCGGGGAGCTGTTTTTT. Translating gives CASIGTGFSGELFF.

This clone was found a few times. The chain is built from TRBV5-6 and TRBJ1-1; D unresolved. Germline V CDR1 and CDR2: SGHDT, YYEEEE. V lost 0 bases to trimming and J lost 0 bases, with 0 bases between them. The CDR3 extends over 12 amino acids. CDR3: CASSLVNTEAFF. The CDR3 DNA is TGTGCCAGCAGCTTGGTGAACACTGAAGCTTTCTTT.

The chain couples TRBV18 to TRBJ1-1, with D unresolved. This CDR3 is 14 amino acids long. Looked up from germline, CDR1 is KGHSH and CDR2 is LQKENI. The ends were cut back, 5 bases at V and 0 bases at J, with 10 bases in the middle. The CDR3 nucleotides read TGTGCCAGCTCAGGACTGGGGATGAACACTGAAGCTTTCTTT. The encoded protein is CASSGLGMNTEAFF.

The gene calls are TRBV5-1 and TRBJ2-7; D is unclear. CDR3 length: 11 residues. V was pared by 10 bases and J by 1 base, with 9 bases between. Germline V gene sequence: CDR1 SGHRS, CDR2 YFSETQ. CDR3 protein: CAAPGSYEQYF. The CDR3 coding sequence is TGCGCCGCCCCAGGTTCCTACGAGCAGTACTTC.

CDR3 DNA sequence: TGTGCCAGCAGCTCGACTAGCGGGGGGGTGGGCACAGATACGCAGTATTTT. It encodes CASSSTSGGVGTDTQYF. V gene TRBV5-4 combines with J gene TRBJ2-3, with 14 nucleotides matching TRBD2. The CDR3 spans 17 residues. Trimming at V came to 3 bases and at J to 1 base, leaving 4 bases not matched to a gene. Germline V gene data show CDR1 as SGHNT and CDR2 as YYREEE (reference sequence).

The V call is TRBV4-3, the J call TRBJ2-3; 9 bases line up with TRBD2. This CDR3 region has 17 residues. Germline trimming cut 2 bases from V and 5 bases from J; bases unmatched to any gene: 11. Germline lookup yields CDR1 LGHNA and CDR2 YSLEER. CDR3 DNA: TGCGCCAGCAGCCAAAGTCTAGCGGGGATGAGGGGAGATACGCAGTATTTT. Its protein product is CASSQSLAGMRGDTQYF.

The genes are TRBV13 and TRBJ2-1; no reliable D call. From germline, CDR1 is PRHDT and CDR2 FYEKMQ (reference sequence). V was clipped by 3 bases and J by 6 bases, with 6 bases between them. The CDR3 runs 12 residues. CDR3 protein: CASSFYSNEQFF. The CDR3 nucleotides read TGTGCCAGCAGCTTCTATTCCAATGAGCAGTTCTTC.